This T cell receptor beta chain was documented in a study of cytomegalovirus exposure and HLA in healthy donors. Study-wide findings and caveats: According to an earlier analysis, most TCR beta V segments yielded productive rearrangements about 87% or about 30% of the time. TCR beta V- and J-gene trimming was later associated with a missense DCLRE1C variant.

The CDR3 is 13 amino acids. V lost 2 bases, J lost 5 bases, and 7 bases lay in between. In germline, CDR1 is SGDLS, CDR2 YYNGEE. Comment on this clone: The antigen is unknown.

Both 60 Vbeta primers and 13 Jbeta primers went into the PCR. Per the original methods: A later analysis counted some 87 million unique TCR beta chains, some 11 million shared. Libraries were prepared by immunoSEQ multiplex PCR; TCRdb keeps only in-frame clonotypes and omits some of them. The DNA gave D and trimming, while V, J and clone size come from that table. The sample includes some 110,000 clones, about 80% of them seen just once. The sequencing input was PBMCs. The chain combines TRBV9 with TRBJ2-2; possible D gene TRBD1, 6 bases. The sequence was collected from a man aged 50 to 59 in good health and CMV-seropositive. For the CDR3, the DNA is TGTGCCAGCAGCGTTCAGGGGACCGGGGAGCTGTTTTTT. This translates into CASSVQGTGELFF.